A single TCR beta chain is shown here with its context. This sample is drawn from a study of blood T cell repertoires in COVID-19. Methods used by the authors: Estimation of nucleated cell counts was performed using reference gene primer amplification. The repertoire was sequenced with immunoSEQ multiplex PCR; TCRdb's copy has only in-frame clones and lacks some. The D gene and trimming were derived from the DNA, and the V and J assignments and clone size from that table. The table lists 150,000 to 200,000 clones, 90% of them singletons. Sample: peripheral blood. The receptor was isolated from a man in his forties or fifties with acute or convalescent COVID-19.

CDR3 protein: CSVVVRGRGGANEQFF. CDR3 bases: TGCAGCGTTGTGGTCAGGGGACGCGGGGGGGCGAATGAGCAGTTCTTC. This chain links TRBV29-1 with TRBJ2-1; TRBD2 matches 9 bases. V shed 4 bases and J 7 bases; nucleotides not matched to a gene: 14. CDR3 size: 16 residues. The germline V gene encodes CDR1 SQVTM and CDR2 ANQGSEA.